A single sample gave rise to the 10 T cell receptor beta chains below, sequenced in a study of blood T cell repertoires in COVID-19. Sequencing was performed with immunoSEQ multiplex PCR; in TCRdb, only in-frame clones are kept and a portion is missing. The sample has 50,000 to 70,000 clones; about three quarters are singletons. Sequencing used peripheral blood. The receptors here all came from a man over 45 with active or convalescent COVID-19.

The chain is built from TRBV7-8 and TRBJ1-1; the match to TRBD1 covers 10 bases. Germline CDR1 and CDR2: SGHVS and FQNEAQ. This CDR3 has 15 residues. V was clipped by 1 base and J by 1 base; unmatched bases: 0. This CDR3 is CASSLGTGGNTEAFF. CDR3 coding DNA: TGTGCCAGCAGCTTAGGGACAGGGGGGAACACTGAAGCTTTCTTT.

This clone was counted a single time. The V gene is TRBV6-5, the J gene TRBJ1-2, with D perhaps matching TRBD1 (6 bases). CDR1 is MNHEY, CDR2 SVGAGI, per germline. Trimming cost V 4 bases and J 4 bases, with 13 bases left between them. CDR3 size: 14 residues. CDR3 residues: CASSSQGPGYGYTF. CDR3 sequence (DNA): TGTGCCAGCAGTTCACAGGGACCCGGCTATGGCTACACCTTC.

The chain recombines TRBV2 with TRBJ2-7; D not resolved. The CDR3 is 11 residues long. The V gene's germline CDR1 is SNHLY and CDR2 FYNNEI. V dropped 5 bases and J dropped 5 bases, with 7 bases sitting between them. DNA for the CDR3: TGTGCCAGCAGTCGAGTCAACGAGCAGTACTTC. It yields the protein CASSRVNEQYF.

The chain carries TRBV5-1 and TRBJ1-2; D gene uncertain. This CDR3 is built from 15 residues. V was clipped by 6 bases and J by 2 bases, with 17 bases between them. Germline CDR1 reads SGHRS; CDR2 reads YFSETQ. The CDR3 sequence: CASKPQAAGNYGYTF. The CDR3 coding sequence is TGCGCCAGCAAACCCCAGGCGGCGGGAAACTATGGCTACACCTTC.

The chain joins TRBV18 to TRBJ2-2; 7 bases match TRBD2. V gave up 6 bases and J gave up 3 bases; unmatched junction bases: 4. CDR3 length equals 14 residues. The V gene's germline CDR1 is KGHSH and CDR2 LQKENI. The CDR3 loop is CASSPLADTGELFF. The CDR3 DNA reads TGTGCCAGCTCGCCTCTAGCGGACACCGGGGAGCTGTTTTTT. The variable domain in full, completed from reference TRBV18 and TRBJ2-2, reads NAGVMQNPRHLVRRRGQEARLRCSPMKGHSHVYWYRQLPEEGLKFMVYLQKENIIDESGMPKERFSAEFPKEGPSILRIQQVVRGDSAAYFCASSPLADTGELFFGEGSRLTVL.

This clone has a single count. The J gene is TRBJ2-1, the V gene TRBV7-9, with 12 bases lining up with TRBD2. This CDR3 comprises 16 residues. CDR1 SEHNR and CDR2 FQNEAQ come from the germline V gene (reference sequence). Trimming took 3 bases from V and 5 from J; bases not matched to a gene: 5. In DNA form, the CDR3 reads TGTGCCAGCAGCTTTTCCCTAGCGGGGGGGCACAATGAGCAGTTCTTC. Its protein product is CASSFSLAGGHNEQFF.

This chain joins TRBV13 and TRBJ1-2; TRBD1 matches 7 bases. The CDR3 totals 13 residues. Germline loops: CDR1 PRHDT, CDR2 FYEKMQ (reference sequence). With V trimmed by 2 bases and J by 7 bases, 4 bases remained unmatched. CDR3 sequence reads: CASSLLAGGGYTF. Written as DNA, the CDR3 is TGTGCCAGCAGCTTACTGGCAGGGGGTGGCTACACCTTC.

This clone occurred a few times. The rearrangement links TRBV7-8 to TRBJ1-5; maybe TRBD1 (6 bases). Germline V lookup: CDR1 SGHVS, CDR2 FQNEAQ. The length of the CDR3 is 16 residues. Trimming cost V 5 bases and J 4 bases, with 18 bases left between them. CDR3 in amino acids: CASSLTGSPLNQPQHF. CDR3 DNA sequence: TGTGCCAGCAGCCTTACAGGGTCCCCTCTGAATCAGCCCCAGCATTTT.

This chain joins TRBV3-1 (or the pseudogene TRBV3-2) and TRBJ2-7; weak D call: TRBD2 (6 bases). Germline CDR1 LGHDT, CDR2 YNNKEL (reference sequence). Trimming removed 0 bases from V and 1 base from J, with 13 bases in between. This CDR3 has 16 residues. CDR3: CASSQDGGGTSYEQYF. The CDR3, as DNA: TGTGCCAGCAGCCAAGATGGCGGCGGGACTTCCTACGAGCAGTACTTC.

CDR3 amino acids: CASSLTSGRQNEQFF. In DNA, the CDR3 is TGTGCCAGCAGCTTAACTAGCGGGAGACAGAATGAGCAGTTCTTC. The rearrangement joins TRBV7-3 to TRBJ2-1, with 9 bases aligning to TRBD2. J gave up 7 bases and V 0 bases, and 4 bases lay outside the gene matches. This CDR3 region has 15 residues. Per the germline V gene, CDR1 is SGHTA and CDR2 is FQGTGA.